Listed below are T cell receptor beta chains from one sample, sequenced in a study of blood T cell repertoires in COVID-19. Repertoires were generated with immunoSEQ multiplex PCR, while TCRdb's copy carries only in-frame clones and drops some. Found here are more than 350,000 clones, 75% to 90% of them singletons; the top ten hold around 1%. Specimen: PBMCs or T cells enriched from blood (not recorded which). The receptors derive from a man aged 18 to 30 who had recovered from COVID-19. CDR3s include the opening cysteine and the closing phenylalanine or tryptophan. D genes are given only for firm matches. Size is stated for part of the rows, as once, few or many counts, or as a class when the clone is expanded.

V gene	J gene	D gene	clone size	CDR3 DNA	CDR3 protein
TRBV5-8	TRBJ1-5	TRBD1	-	TGTGCCAGCAGCTTGACAGGGGCAAGCAATCAGCCCCAGCATTTT	CASSLTGASNQPQHF
TRBV7-6	TRBJ1-1	-	-	TGTGCCAGCAGCCCCCGGCAGGGAGGAAACACTGAAGCTTTCTTT	CASSPRQGGNTEAFF
TRBV10-2	TRBJ2-3	-	-	TGCGCCGGTACTCTACGGAATAAGAGGACAGATACGCAGTATTTT	CAGTLRNKRTDTQYF
TRBV2	TRBJ1-4	-	-	TGTGCCAGCAGACCAAACTCATTAGGGGCAGGGCGAAATGAAAAACTGTTTTTT	CASRPNSLGAGRNEKLFF
TRBV9	TRBJ2-5	-	-	TGTGCCAGCAGCGTAGACAGTCGGGAGACCCAGTACTTC	CASSVDSRETQYF
TRBV2	TRBJ2-7	TRBD2	-	TGTGCCAGCTCGAAGGGACTAGCGGCATCCTACGAGCAGTACTTC	CASSKGLAASYEQYF
TRBV7-3	TRBJ1-3	TRBD1	-	TGTGCCAGCAGCTTTGGACAGGGGGACACCATATATTTT	CASSFGQGDTIYF
TRBV4-2	TRBJ2-7	TRBD2	-	TGTGCCAGCAGCAAAGAGGCGGGAGTAGCGGACGAGCAGTACTTC	CASSKEAGVADEQYF
TRBV30	TRBJ2-5	TRBD1	-	TGTGCCTCGGAACCGACAGGGCAAGAGACCCAGTACTTC	CASEPTGQETQYF
TRBV28	TRBJ1-5	-	-	TGTGCCAGCAGTTTTGGGGCCAATCAGCCCCAGCATTTT	CASSFGANQPQHF
TRBV7-9	TRBJ2-7	-	once	TGTGCCAGCAGCTGGGAGGGGGACAGGACCTACGAGCAGTACTTC	CASSWEGDRTYEQYF
TRBV6-5	TRBJ1-2	TRBD1	-	TGTGCCAGCAGTTTCCCGGGACAGGGTGTAGATGGCTACACCTTC	CASSFPGQGVDGYTF
TRBV9	TRBJ1-6	TRBD1	-	TGTGCCAGCAGGGGGACAGGGAGGGATTCACCCCTCCACTTT	CASRGTGRDSPLHF
TRBV12-3/TRBV12-4	TRBJ1-1	TRBD1	-	TGTGCCAGCAGTCCGGGACAGGGGACTGAAGCTTTCTTT	CASSPGQGTEAFF
TRBV9	TRBJ1-2	-	-	TGTGCCAGCAGCGTAGATAGTCCGCACTATGGCTACACCTTC	CASSVDSPHYGYTF
TRBV19	TRBJ1-4	-	-	TGTGCCAGTAGTATGGGACACGGTCGAGAAAAACTGTTTTTT	CASSMGHGREKLFF
TRBV7-8	TRBJ1-5	TRBD1	-	TGTGCCAGCAGCCCCGGACAGGGTGGAATGGGCAATCAGCCCCAGCATTTT	CASSPGQGGMGNQPQHF
TRBV15	TRBJ1-3	-	-	TGTGCCACCAGCAGAGATCACAGGGTAAACACCATATATTTT	CATSRDHRVNTIYF
TRBV7-3	TRBJ2-1	-	once	TGTGCCAGCAGCTTAGCGGGACGAATGAATGAGCAGTTCTTC	CASSLAGRMNEQFF
TRBV5-8	TRBJ2-1	-	-	TGTGCCAGCAGCTTGAGGCAGGGGACCTACAATGAGCAGTTCTTC	CASSLRQGTYNEQFF
TRBV2	TRBJ2-7	-	-	TGTGCCAGCAGTGAAGCGGGGCTGGTTGGGGACGAGCAGTACTTC	CASSEAGLVGDEQYF
TRBV7-9	TRBJ1-5	-	-	TGTGCCAGCAGCAATCAGGGGCTTCAGCCCCAGCATTTT	CASSNQGLQPQHF
TRBV28	TRBJ1-1	TRBD1	-	TGTGCCAGCAGTTCGGGACAGGGAGAATCTGAAGCTTTCTTT	CASSSGQGESEAFF
TRBV24-1	TRBJ2-3	TRBD1	-	TGTGCCACCAGTGATTTCGTGACAGGGGGTGATACGCAGTATTTT	CATSDFVTGGDTQYF
TRBV7-3	TRBJ2-1	TRBD2	once	TGTGCCAGCAGCATGGGACTAGTTCCATACAATGAGCAGTTCTTC	CASSMGLVPYNEQFF
TRBV19	TRBJ2-2	-	-	TGTGCCAGTAGTCGAGGGTTGGCCGGGGAGCTGTTTTTT	CASSRGLAGELFF
TRBV7-2	TRBJ2-3	TRBD2	-	TGTGCCAGCAGCCGGAGCGGGACTAAAGATACGCAGTATTTT	CASSRSGTKDTQYF
TRBV18	TRBJ2-1	TRBD2	-	TGTGCCAGCTCACCAGGATTTAGCGGGAGACTCTACAATGAGCAGTTCTTC	CASSPGFSGRLYNEQFF
TRBV7-2	TRBJ1-2	TRBD1	-	TGTGCCAGCAGCCCTGGGACAGGGTATGGCTACACCTTC	CASSPGTGYGYTF
TRBV19	TRBJ2-5	TRBD2	-	TGTGCCACAAACCCATTCGGCGGGGGTATGGAGACCCAGTACTTC	CATNPFGGGMETQYF